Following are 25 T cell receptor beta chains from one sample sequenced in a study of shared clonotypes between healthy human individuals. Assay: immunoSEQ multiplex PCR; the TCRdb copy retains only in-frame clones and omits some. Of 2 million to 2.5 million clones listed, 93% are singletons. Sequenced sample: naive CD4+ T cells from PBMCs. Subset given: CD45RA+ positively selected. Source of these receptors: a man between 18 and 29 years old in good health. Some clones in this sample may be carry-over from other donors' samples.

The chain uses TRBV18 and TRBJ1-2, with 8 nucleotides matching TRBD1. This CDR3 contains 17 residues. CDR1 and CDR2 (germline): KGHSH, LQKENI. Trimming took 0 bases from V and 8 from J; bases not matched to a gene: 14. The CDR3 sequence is CASSPPMSRGPLGGYTF. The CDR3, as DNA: TGTGCCAGCTCACCACCGATGAGCAGGGGGCCCCTCGGCGGCTACACCTTC.

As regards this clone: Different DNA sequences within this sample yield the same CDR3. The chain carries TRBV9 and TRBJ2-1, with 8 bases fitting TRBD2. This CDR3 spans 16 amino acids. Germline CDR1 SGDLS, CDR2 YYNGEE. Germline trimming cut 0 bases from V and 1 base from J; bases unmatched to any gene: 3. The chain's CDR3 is CASSVESGSSYNEQFF. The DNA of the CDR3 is TGTGCCAGCAGCGTAGAAAGCGGGAGTTCCTACAATGAGCAGTTCTTC.

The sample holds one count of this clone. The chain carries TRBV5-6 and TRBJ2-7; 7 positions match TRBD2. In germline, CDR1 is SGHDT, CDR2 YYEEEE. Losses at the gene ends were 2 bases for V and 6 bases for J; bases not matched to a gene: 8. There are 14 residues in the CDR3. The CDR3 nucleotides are TGTGCCAGCAGCTTTCCCGGGACTAAAGGCGAGCAGTACTTC. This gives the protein CASSFPGTKGEQYF. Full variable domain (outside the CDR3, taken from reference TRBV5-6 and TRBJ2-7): DAGVTQSPTHLIKTRGQQVTLRCSPKSGHDTVSWYQQALGQGPQFIFQYYEEEERQRGNFPDRFSGHQFPNYSSELNVNALLLGDSALYLCASSFPGTKGEQYFGPGTRLTVT.

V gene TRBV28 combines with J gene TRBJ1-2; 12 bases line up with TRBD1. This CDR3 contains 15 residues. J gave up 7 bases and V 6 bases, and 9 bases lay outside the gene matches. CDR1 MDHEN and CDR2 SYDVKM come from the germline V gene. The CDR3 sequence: CASRGRDRGLSGYTF. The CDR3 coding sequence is TGTGCCAGCAGGGGGAGGGACAGGGGGCTGAGTGGCTACACCTTC.

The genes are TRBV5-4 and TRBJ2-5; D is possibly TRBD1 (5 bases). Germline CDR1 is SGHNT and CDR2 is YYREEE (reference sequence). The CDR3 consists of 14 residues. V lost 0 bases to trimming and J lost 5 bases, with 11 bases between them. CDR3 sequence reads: CASSLASGPETQYF. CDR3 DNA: TGTGCCAGCAGCTTGGCTTCAGGGCCGGAGACCCAGTACTTC.

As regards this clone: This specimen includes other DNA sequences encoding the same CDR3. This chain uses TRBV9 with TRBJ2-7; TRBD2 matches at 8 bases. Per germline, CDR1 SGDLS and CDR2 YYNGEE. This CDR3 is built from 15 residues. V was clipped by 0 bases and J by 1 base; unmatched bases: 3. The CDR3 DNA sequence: TGTGCCAGCAGCGTAGCTGGCGGGAGGTCCTACGAGCAGTACTTC. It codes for CASSVAGGRSYEQYF.

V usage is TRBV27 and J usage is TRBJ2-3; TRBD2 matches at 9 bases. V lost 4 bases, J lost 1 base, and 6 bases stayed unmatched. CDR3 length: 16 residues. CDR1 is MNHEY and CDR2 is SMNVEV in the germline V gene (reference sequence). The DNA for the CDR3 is TGTGCCAGCAGTTGGGGCGGGAGGGCCGGCACAGATACGCAGTATTTT. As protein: CASSWGGRAGTDTQYF.

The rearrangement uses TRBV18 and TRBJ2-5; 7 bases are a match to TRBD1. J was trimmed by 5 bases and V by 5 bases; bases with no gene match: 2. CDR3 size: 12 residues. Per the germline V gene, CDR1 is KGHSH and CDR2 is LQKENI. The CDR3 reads CASSTGEETQYF. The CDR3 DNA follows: TGTGCCAGCTCAACAGGGGAGGAGACCCAGTACTTC.

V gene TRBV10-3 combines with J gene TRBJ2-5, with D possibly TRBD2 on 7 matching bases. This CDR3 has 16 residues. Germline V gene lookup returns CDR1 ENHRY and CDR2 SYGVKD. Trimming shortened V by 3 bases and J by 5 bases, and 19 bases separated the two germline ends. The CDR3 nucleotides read TGTGCCATCAGTGATAGCGCGGGGGCTAGCGGCGAGACCCAGTACTTC. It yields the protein CAISDSAGASGETQYF.

CDR3 nucleotides: TGTGCCAGTAGTGGTCGACATGGGATGGGCAATCAGCCCCAGCATTTT. It specifies CASSGRHGMGNQPQHF. The V call is TRBV19, the J call TRBJ1-5; D remains unclear. Germline values: CDR1 LNHDA, CDR2 SQIVND (reference sequence). V shed 5 bases and J shed 2 bases, with 16 bases lying between them. This CDR3 has 16 amino acids.

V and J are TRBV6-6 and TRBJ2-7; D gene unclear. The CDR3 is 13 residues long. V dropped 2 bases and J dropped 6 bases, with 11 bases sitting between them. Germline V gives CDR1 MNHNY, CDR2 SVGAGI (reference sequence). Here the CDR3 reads CASSYVPRSEQYF. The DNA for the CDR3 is TGTGCCAGCAGTTACGTCCCTAGAAGCGAGCAGTACTTC.

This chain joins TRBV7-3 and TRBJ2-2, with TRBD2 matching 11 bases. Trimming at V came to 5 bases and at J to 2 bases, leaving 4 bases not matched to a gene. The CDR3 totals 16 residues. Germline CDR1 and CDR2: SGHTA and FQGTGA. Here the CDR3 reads CASSPRLAGNTGELFF. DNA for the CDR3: TGTGCCAGCAGCCCCAGACTAGCGGGAAACACCGGGGAGCTGTTTTTT.

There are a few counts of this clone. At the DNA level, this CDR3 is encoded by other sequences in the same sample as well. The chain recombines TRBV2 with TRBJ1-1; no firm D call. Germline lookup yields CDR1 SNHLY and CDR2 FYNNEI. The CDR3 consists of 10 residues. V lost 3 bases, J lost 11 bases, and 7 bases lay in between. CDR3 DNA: TGTGCCAGCAGTGAGGGTAGGGCTTTCTTT. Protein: CASSEGRAFF. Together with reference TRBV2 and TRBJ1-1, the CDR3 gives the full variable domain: EPEVTQTPSHQVTQMGQEVILRCVPISNHLYFYWYRQILGQKVEFLVSFYNNEISEKSEIFDDQFSVERPDGSNFTLKIRSTKLEDSAMYFCASSEGRAFFGQGTRLTVV.

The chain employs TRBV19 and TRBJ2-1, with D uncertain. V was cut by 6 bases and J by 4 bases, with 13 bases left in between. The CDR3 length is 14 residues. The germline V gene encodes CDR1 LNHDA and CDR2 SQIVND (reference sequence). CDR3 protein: CASSPRSLYNEQFF. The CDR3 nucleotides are TGTGCCAGTAGCCCTCGGAGCCTTTACAATGAGCAGTTCTTC.

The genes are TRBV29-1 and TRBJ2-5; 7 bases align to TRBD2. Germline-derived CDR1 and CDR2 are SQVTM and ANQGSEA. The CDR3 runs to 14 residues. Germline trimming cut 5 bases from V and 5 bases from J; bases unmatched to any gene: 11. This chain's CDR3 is CSVTRGDRAETQYF. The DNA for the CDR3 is TGCAGCGTTACCCGGGGGGACCGCGCGGAGACCCAGTACTTC.

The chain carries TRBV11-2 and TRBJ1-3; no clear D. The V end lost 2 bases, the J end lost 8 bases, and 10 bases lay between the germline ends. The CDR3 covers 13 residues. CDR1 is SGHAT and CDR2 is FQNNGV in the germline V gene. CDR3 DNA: TGTGCCAGCAGCTTATTTCCTCGGGACACCATATATTTT. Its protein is CASSLFPRDTIYF.

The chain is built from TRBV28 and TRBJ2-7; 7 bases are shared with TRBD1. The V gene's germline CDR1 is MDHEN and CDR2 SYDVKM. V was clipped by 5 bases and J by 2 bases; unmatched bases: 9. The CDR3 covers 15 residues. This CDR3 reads CASSATGTATYEQYF. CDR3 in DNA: TGTGCCAGCAGTGCGACCGGGACAGCAACCTACGAGCAGTACTTC.

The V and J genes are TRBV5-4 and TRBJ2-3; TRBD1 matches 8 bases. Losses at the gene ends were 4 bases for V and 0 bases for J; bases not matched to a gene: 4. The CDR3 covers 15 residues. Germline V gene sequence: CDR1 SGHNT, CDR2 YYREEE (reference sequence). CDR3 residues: CASSQTGASTDTQYF. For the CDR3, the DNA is TGTGCCAGCAGCCAGACAGGGGCCAGCACAGATACGCAGTATTTT.

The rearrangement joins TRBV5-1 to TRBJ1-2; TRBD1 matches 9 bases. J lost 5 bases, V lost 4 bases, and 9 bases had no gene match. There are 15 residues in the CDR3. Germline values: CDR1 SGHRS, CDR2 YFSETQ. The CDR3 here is CASSTPGQGGYGYTF. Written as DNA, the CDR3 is TGCGCCAGCAGCACGCCGGGACAGGGTGGTTATGGCTACACCTTC. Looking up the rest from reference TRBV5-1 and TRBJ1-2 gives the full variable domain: KAGVTQTPRYLIKTRGQQVTLSCSPISGHRSVSWYQQTPGQGLQFLFEYFSETQRNKGNFPGRFSGRQFSNSRSEMNVSTLELGDSALYLCASSTPGQGGYGYTFGSGTRLTVV.

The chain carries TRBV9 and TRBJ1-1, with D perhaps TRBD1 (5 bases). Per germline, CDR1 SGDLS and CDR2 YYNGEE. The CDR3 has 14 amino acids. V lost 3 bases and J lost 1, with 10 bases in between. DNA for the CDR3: TGTGCCAGCAGCGCCCCGACAGCGAACACTGAAGCTTTCTTT. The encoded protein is CASSAPTANTEAFF. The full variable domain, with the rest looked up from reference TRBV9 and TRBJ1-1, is DSGVTQTPKHLITATGQRVTLRCSPRSGDLSVYWYQQSLDQGLQFLIQYYNGEERAKGNILERFSAQQFPDLHSELNLSSLELGDSALYFCASSAPTANTEAFFGQGTRLTVV.

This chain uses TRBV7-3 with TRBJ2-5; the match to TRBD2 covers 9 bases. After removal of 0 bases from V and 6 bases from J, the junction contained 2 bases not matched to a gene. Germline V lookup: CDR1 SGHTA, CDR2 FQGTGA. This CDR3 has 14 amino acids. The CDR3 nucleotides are TGTGCCAGCAGCTTAACAGCGGGGGGTAAGACCCAGTACTTC. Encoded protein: CASSLTAGGKTQYF.

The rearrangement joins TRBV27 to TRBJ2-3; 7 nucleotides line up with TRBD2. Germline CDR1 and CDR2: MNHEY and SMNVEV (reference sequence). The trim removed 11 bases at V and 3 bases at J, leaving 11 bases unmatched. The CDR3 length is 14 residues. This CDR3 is CACRSAGETDTQYF. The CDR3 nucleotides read TGTGCCTGCCGAAGCGCGGGAGAGACAGATACGCAGTATTTT.

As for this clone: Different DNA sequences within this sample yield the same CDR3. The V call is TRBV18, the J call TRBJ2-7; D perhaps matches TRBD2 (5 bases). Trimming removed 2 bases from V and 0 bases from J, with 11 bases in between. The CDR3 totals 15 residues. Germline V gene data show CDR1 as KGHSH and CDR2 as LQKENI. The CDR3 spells CASSPGTGSSYEQYF. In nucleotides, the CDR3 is TGTGCCAGCTCACCAGGCACGGGGAGCTCCTACGAGCAGTACTTC.

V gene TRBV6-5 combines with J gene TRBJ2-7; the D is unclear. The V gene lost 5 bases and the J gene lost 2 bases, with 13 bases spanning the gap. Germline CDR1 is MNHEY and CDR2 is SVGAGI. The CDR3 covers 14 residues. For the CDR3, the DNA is TGTGCCAGCAGTCTGGGGTATCGGACCTACGAGCAGTACTTC. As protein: CASSLGYRTYEQYF.

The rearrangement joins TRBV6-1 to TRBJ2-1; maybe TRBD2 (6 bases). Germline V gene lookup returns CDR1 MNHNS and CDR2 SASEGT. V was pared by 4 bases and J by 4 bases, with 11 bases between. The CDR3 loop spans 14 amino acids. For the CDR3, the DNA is TGTGCCAGCAGTGCCGGGAGAACATACAATGAGCAGTTCTTC. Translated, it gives CASSAGRTYNEQFF.